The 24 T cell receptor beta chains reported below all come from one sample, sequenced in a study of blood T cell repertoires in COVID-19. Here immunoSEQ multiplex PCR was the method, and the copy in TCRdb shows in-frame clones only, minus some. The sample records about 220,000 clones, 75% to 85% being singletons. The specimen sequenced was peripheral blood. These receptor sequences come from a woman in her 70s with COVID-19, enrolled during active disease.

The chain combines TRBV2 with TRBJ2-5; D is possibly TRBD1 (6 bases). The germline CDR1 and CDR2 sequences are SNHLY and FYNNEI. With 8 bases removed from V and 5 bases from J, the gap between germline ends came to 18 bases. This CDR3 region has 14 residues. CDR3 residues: CASLLQGGEETQYF. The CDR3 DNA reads TGTGCCAGCTTGTTACAGGGCGGCGAGGAGACCCAGTACTTC.

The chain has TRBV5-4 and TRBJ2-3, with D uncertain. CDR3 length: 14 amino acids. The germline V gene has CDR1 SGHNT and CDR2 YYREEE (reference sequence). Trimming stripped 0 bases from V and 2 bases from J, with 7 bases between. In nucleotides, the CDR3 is TGTGCCAGCAGCTTGGTCGCCTACACAGATACGCAGTATTTT. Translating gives CASSLVAYTDTQYF.

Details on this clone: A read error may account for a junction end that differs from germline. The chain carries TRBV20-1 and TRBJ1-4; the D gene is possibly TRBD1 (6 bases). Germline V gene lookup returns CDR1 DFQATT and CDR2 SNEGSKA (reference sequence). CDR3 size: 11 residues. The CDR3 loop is CSADTGSIYSF. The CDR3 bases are TGCAGTGCTGACACAGGGTCGATTTATTCTTTT.

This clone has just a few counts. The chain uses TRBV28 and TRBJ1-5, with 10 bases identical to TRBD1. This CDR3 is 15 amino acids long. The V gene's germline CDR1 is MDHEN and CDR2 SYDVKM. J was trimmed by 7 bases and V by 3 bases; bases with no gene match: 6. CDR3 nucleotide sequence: TGTGCCAGCAGTTTGGGCGGGGACAGGGGACAGCCCCAGCATTTT. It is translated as CASSLGGDRGQPQHF.

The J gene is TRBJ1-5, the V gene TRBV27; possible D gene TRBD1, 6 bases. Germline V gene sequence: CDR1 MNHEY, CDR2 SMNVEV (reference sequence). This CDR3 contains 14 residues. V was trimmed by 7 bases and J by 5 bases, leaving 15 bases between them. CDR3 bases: TGTGCCAGCAAACGGACAGCATCAGATCAGCCCCAGCATTTT. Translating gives CASKRTASDQPQHF.

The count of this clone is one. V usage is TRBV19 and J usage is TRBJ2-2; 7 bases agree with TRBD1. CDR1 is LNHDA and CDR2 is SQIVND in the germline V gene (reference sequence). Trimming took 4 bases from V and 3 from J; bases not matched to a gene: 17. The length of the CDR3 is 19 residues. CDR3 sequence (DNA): TGTGCCAGTAGTACACGCCTGACAGGGTACGGGGCCCACACCGGGGAGCTGTTTTTT. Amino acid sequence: CASSTRLTGYGAHTGELFF.

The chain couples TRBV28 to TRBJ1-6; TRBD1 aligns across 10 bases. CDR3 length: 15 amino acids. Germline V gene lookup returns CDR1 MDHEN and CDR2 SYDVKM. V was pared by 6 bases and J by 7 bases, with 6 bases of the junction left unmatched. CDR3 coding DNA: TGTGCCAGCAGCCCTGACAGGGGGCAGAATTCACCCCTCCACTTT. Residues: CASSPDRGQNSPLHF.

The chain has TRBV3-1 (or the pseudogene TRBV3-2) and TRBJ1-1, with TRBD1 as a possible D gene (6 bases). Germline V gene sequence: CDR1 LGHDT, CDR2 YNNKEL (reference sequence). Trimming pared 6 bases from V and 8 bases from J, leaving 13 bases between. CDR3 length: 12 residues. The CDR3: CASSLRTAEAFF. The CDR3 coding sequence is TGTGCCAGCAGTCTTAGGACAGCAGAAGCTTTCTTT.

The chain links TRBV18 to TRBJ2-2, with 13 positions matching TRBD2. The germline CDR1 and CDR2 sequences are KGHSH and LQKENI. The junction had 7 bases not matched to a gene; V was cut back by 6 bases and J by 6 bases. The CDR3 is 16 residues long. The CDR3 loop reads CASSALAGGPSGELFF. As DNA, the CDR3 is TGTGCCAGCTCTGCACTAGCGGGAGGGCCGTCCGGGGAGCTGTTTTTT.

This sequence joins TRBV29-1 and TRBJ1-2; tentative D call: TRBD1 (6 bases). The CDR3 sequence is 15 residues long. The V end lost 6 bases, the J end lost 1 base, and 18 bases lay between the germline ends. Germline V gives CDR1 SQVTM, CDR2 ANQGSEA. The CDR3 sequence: CSVAIQGMGNYGYTF. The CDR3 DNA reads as TGCAGCGTAGCCATCCAGGGGATGGGTAACTATGGCTACACCTTC.

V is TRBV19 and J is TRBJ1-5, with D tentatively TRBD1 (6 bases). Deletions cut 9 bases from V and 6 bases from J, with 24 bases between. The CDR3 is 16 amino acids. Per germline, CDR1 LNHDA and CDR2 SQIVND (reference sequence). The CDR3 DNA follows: TGTGCCAGCTCCAGGCTGGGTCAGGGGAGAGCTCAGCCCCAGCATTTT. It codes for CASSRLGQGRAQPQHF.

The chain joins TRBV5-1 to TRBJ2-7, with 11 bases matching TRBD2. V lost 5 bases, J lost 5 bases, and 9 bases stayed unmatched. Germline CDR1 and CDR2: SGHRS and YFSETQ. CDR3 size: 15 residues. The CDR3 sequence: CASSYTSGSLNEQYF. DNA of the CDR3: TGCGCCAGCAGTTATACTAGCGGGAGCCTCAACGAGCAGTACTTC.

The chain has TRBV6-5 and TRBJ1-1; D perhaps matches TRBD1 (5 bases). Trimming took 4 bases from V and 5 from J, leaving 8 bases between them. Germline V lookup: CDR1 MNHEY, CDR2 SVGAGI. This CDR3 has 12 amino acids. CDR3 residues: CASSLHRTEAFF. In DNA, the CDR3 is TGTGCCAGCAGTTTGCACAGGACTGAAGCTTTCTTT.

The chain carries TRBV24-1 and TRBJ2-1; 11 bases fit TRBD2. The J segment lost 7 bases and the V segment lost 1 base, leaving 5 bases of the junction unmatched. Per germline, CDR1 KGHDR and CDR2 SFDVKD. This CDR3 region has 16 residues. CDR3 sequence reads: CATSDFTSGGSNEQFF. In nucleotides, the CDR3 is TGTGCCACCAGTGATTTCACTAGCGGGGGTTCAAATGAGCAGTTCTTC.

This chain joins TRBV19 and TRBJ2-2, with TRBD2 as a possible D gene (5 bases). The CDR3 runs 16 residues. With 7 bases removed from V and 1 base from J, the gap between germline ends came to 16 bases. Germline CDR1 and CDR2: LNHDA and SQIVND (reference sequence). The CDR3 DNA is TGTGCCAGTAACTTGGCGGGCACAATGAACACCGGGGAGCTGTTTTTT. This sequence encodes CASNLAGTMNTGELFF.

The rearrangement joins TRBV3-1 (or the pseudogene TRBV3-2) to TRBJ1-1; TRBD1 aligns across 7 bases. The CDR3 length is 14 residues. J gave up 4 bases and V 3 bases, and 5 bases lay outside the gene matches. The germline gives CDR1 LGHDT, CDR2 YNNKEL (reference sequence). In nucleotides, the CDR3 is TGTGCCAGCAGCCATGGATCAGGGGGCACTGAAGCTTTCTTT. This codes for CASSHGSGGTEAFF.

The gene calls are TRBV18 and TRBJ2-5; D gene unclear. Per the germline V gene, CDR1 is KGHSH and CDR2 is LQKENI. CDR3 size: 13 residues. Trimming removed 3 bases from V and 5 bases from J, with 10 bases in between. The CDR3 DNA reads TGTGCCAGCTCACCGGAGATCCGGGAGACCCAGTACTTC. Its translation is CASSPEIRETQYF.

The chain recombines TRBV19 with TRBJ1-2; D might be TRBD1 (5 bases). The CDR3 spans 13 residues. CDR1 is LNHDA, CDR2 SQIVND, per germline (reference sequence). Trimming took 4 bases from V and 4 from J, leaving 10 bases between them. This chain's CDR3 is CASSRRQSYGYTF. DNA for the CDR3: TGTGCCAGTAGTAGGAGACAGTCCTATGGCTACACCTTC.

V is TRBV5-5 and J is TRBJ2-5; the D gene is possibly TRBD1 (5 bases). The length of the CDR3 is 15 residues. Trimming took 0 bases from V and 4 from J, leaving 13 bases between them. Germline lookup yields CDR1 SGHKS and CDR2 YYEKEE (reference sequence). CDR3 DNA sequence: TGTGCCAGCAGCTTGGGTCTCCAGGGTGTAGAGACCCAGTACTTC. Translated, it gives CASSLGLQGVETQYF. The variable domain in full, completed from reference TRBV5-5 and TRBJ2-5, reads DAGVTQSPTHLIKTRGQQVTLRCSPISGHKSVSWYQQVLGQGPQFIFQYYEKEERGRGNFPDRFSARQFPNYSSELNVNALLLGDSALYLCASSLGLQGVETQYFGPGTRLLVL.

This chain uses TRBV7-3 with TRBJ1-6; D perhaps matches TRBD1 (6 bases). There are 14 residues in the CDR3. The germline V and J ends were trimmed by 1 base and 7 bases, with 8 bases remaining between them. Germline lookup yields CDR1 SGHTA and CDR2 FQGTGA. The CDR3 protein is CASSLRQGNSPLHF. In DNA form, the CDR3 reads TGTGCCAGCAGCTTAAGGCAGGGGAATTCACCCCTCCACTTT.

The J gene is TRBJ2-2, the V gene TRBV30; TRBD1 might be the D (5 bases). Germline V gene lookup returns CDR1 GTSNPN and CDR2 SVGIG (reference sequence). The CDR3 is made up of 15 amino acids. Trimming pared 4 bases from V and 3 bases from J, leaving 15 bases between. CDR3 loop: CAWTAWGLDTGELFF. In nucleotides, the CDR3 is TGTGCCTGGACCGCCTGGGGCTTGGACACCGGGGAGCTGTTTTTT.

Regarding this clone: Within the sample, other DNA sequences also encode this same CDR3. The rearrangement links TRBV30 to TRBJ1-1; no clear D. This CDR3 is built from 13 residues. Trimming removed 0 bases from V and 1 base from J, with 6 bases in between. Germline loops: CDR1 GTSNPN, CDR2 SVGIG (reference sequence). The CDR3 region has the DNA TGTGCCTGGAGTGTCACTCGGAACACTGAAGCTTTCTTT. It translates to CAWSVTRNTEAFF.

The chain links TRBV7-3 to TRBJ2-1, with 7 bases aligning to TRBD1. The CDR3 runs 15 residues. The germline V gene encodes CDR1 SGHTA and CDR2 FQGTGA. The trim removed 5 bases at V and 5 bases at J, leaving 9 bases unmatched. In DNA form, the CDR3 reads TGTGCCAGCAGCCTCCGTCGGACAGGTGACAATGAGCAGTTCTTC. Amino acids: CASSLRRTGDNEQFF.

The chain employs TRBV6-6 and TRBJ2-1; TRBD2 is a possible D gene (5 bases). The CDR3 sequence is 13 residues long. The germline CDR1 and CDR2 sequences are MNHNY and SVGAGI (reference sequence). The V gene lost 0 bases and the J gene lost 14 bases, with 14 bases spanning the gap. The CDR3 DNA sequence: TGTGCCAGCAGTTACTCGAGCGCAGCCGGGGAGTTCTTC. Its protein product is CASSYSSAAGEFF.